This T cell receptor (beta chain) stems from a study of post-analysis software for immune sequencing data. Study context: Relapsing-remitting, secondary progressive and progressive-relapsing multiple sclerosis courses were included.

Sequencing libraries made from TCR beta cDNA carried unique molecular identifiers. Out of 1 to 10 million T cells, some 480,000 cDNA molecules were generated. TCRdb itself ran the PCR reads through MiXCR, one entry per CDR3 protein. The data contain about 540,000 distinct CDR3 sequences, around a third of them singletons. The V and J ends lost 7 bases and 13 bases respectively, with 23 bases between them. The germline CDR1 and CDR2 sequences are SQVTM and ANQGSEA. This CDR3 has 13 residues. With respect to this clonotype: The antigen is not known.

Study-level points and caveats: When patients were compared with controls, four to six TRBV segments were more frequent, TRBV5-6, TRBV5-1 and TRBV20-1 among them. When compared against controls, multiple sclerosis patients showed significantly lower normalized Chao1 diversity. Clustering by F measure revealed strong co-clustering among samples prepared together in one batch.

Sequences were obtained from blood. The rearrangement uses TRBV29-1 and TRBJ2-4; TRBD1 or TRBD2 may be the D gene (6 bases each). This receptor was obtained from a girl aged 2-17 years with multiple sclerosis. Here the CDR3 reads CSARGTGAHEQYF. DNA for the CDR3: TGCAGCGCCAGAGGGACGGGGGCTCATGAGCAGTACTTC.